A selection of T cell receptor beta chains follows, all from one sample in a study of blood T cell repertoires in COVID-19. Profiling relied on immunoSEQ multiplex PCR, and the TCRdb table lists in-frame clones only, not all of them. The sample has around 330,000 clones; roughly 89% are singletons. Sample: PBMCs or T cells enriched from blood (not recorded which). These receptors were taken from a young woman who had recovered from COVID-19. CDR3s include the opening cysteine and the closing phenylalanine or tryptophan. Fields, in order: D gene, clone size, V gene, J gene, CDR3 DNA, CDR3 protein. A D gene is named only where the DNA matches it firmly. The size field is filled for only some rows; it gives once, few, many or a size class.

>TRBD1|NA|TRBV10-3|TRBJ2-1
TGTGCCATCAGTCCAACAGGGGGTTCCTACAATGAGCAGTTCTTC
CAISPTGGSYNEQFF
>TRBD1|NA|TRBV9|TRBJ2-1
TGTGCCAGCAGCACAACAGGGGGCCTCGATGAGCAGTTCTTC
CASSTTGGLDEQFF
>NA|NA|TRBV23-1|TRBJ2-3
TGCGCCAGCAGTCGGGGCGGGACGTTTCCTAGCACAGATACGCAGTATTTT
CASSRGGTFPSTDTQYF
>NA|NA|TRBV9|TRBJ1-2
TGTGCCAGCAGCGGATCCAGGGTTTTATTTTACGGCTACACCTTC
CASSGSRVLFYGYTF
>NA|NA|TRBV29-1|TRBJ1-2
TGCAACGTTGCAACAGCGGGTAGCTACACCTTC
CNVATAGSYTF
>NA|NA|TRBV27|TRBJ1-2
TGTGCCAGCAGTCCTACCTTCAAAAACTATGGCTACACCTTC
CASSPTFKNYGYTF
>NA|NA|TRBV7-2|TRBJ2-7
TGTGCCAGCAGCTTAGATCCTCTACTCTGGGAGCAGTACTTC
CASSLDPLLWEQYF
>NA|NA|TRBV27|TRBJ1-6
TGTGCCAGCAGGCCGCGGGGCATGGGGAATTCACCCCTCCACTTT
CASRPRGMGNSPLHF
>TRBD2|NA|TRBV5-1|TRBJ2-3
TGCGCCAGCAGCACGTGGGCTGGGACTAGAGAGGAAGGTACGCAGTATTTT
CASSTWAGTREEGTQYF
>NA|NA|TRBV7-8|TRBJ1-2
TGTGCCAGCAGCCGAGCCCTGCACGGGGGTGGCTACACCTTC
CASSRALHGGGYTF
>NA|NA|TRBV9|TRBJ1-6
TGTGCCAGCAGCGGCCGGGAATCACCCCTCCACTTT
CASSGRESPLHF
>TRBD1|NA|TRBV15|TRBJ2-1
TGTGCCACCAGCAGAAGTCGTGCGGGACAGGGGGCCGTCAATGAGCAGTTCTTC
CATSRSRAGQGAVNEQFF
>NA|NA|TRBV6-2/TRBV6-3|TRBJ1-2
TGTGCCAGCAGTTACGGGTCAGGGGCGATATCGGGCCCCAACTATGGCTACACCTTC
CASSYGSGAISGPNYGYTF
>NA|NA|TRBV5-4|TRBJ1-1
TGTGCCAGCAGCACTCGACCGGACGGGAAGGGAGCTTTCTTT
CASSTRPDGKGAFF
>TRBD1|NA|TRBV6-2/TRBV6-3|TRBJ1-1
TGTGCCAGCAGGCCTACAGGGGGTAGTGAAGCTTTCTTT
CASRPTGGSEAFF
>TRBD2|NA|TRBV19|TRBJ2-7
TGTGCCAGTAGTATACTAGCGGGGTTCCACGAGCAGTACTTC
CASSILAGFHEQYF
>TRBD1|NA|TRBV6-5|TRBJ1-1
TGTGCCAGCAGTACAGACAGGGTAGGCACTGAAGCTTTCTTT
CASSTDRVGTEAFF
>TRBD2|NA|TRBV6-2/TRBV6-3|TRBJ2-1
TGTGCCAGCAGCCCCGGGAGGGGCAGCGGGAGAGACTATGAGCAGTTCTTC
CASSPGRGSGRDYEQFF
>TRBD1|NA|TRBV5-1|TRBJ1-2
TGCGCCAGCAGCTCAACACCTGGACAGGATGGCTACACCTTC
CASSSTPGQDGYTF
>NA|few|TRBV7-9|TRBJ1-2
TGTGCCAGCAGCTTAGTGGAGGCCTCTAATGGCTACACCTTC
CASSLVEASNGYTF
>NA|NA|TRBV4-1|TRBJ1-1
TGCGCCAGCAGCCGCGCAGGGATTGGCACTGAAGCTTTCTTT
CASSRAGIGTEAFF
>NA|once|TRBV4-2|TRBJ1-6
TGTGCCAGCAGCCAAAACCATCCCGGGAGGGGCGCGGTTAATTCACCCCTCCACTTT
CASSQNHPGRGAVNSPLHF
>TRBD2|NA|TRBV27|TRBJ2-7
TGTGCCAGCAGTCTGGGGACTAGTGTCGAGCAGTACTTC
CASSLGTSVEQYF
>NA|few|TRBV2|TRBJ1-5
TGTGCCAGCAGTAGGGACTATAGCAATCAGCCCCAGCATTTT
CASSRDYSNQPQHF
>TRBD1|NA|TRBV29-1|TRBJ1-4
TGCAGCGTTGGTAGAGGGGGCAGTTCTAATGAAAAACTGTTTTTT
CSVGRGGSSNEKLFF
>NA|NA|TRBV19|TRBJ2-1
TGTGCCAGTAGTATACCATACTCGGTTGGAGCCCGACTGGTGCATGAGCAGTTCTTC
CASSIPYSVGARLVHEQFF
>TRBD1|NA|TRBV5-6|TRBJ2-7
TGTGCCAGCAGCTTGGCCGGGACAGGGACGCGTGAGCAGTACTTC
CASSLAGTGTREQYF
>NA|NA|TRBV12-3/TRBV12-4|TRBJ1-2
TGTGCCAGCAGCGGTGCTAACTATGGCTACACCTTC
CASSGANYGYTF
>TRBD2|NA|TRBV10-3|TRBJ2-4
TGTGCCATCAGTGAAGGGGAAGCGGGGCAAGCCAAAAACATTCAGTACTTC
CAISEGEAGQAKNIQYF
>TRBD1|NA|TRBV5-6|TRBJ1-2
TGTGCCAGCAGCTTGTCCAGGGGGCTAAACTATGGCTACACCTTC
CASSLSRGLNYGYTF
>NA|NA|TRBV6-4|TRBJ2-5
TGTGCCAGCAGCCGCGAGTTGCAAGAGACCCAGTACTTC
CASSRELQETQYF
>NA|NA|TRBV15|TRBJ1-2
TGTGCCACCAGCAGAGAGGTCGGGAACTATGGCTACACCTTC
CATSREVGNYGYTF
>NA|NA|TRBV4-2|TRBJ1-1
TGTGCCAGCAGCCCCGGGGATGAAGCTTTCTTT
CASSPGDEAFF
>TRBD2|NA|TRBV6-2/TRBV6-3|TRBJ2-5
TGTGCCAGCAGCCTGACTAGCGGACAAGAGACCCAGTACTTC
CASSLTSGQETQYF
>NA|NA|TRBV9|TRBJ1-6
TGTGCCAGCAGCGTAGACCCCCGTGCGGGGACCCGTTCACCCCTCCACTTT
CASSVDPRAGTRSPLHF
>NA|NA|TRBV12-3/TRBV12-4|TRBJ1-1
TGTGCCAGCAGTATTGGACACCACACTGAAGCTTTCTTT
CASSIGHHTEAFF